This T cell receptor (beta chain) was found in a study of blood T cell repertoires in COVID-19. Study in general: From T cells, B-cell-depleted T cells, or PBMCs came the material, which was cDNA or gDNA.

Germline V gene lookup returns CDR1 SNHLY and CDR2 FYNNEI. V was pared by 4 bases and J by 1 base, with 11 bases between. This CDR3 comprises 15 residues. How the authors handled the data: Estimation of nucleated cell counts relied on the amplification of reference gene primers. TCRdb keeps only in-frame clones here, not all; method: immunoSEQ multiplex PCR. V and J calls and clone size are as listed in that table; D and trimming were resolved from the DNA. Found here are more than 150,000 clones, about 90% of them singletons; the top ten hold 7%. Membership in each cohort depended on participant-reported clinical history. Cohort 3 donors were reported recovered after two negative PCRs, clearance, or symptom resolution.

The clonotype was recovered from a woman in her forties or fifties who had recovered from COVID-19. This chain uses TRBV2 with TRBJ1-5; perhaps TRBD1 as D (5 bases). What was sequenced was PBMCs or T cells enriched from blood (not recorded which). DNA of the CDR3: TGTGCCAGCAGTGTAACAGGAGAGAGCAATCAGCCCCAGCATTTT. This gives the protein CASSVTGESNQPQHF.